This T cell receptor beta chain was profiled in a study of cytotoxic CD8 clonotypes in ibrutinib-treated CLL. Germline V CDR1 and CDR2: GTSNPN, SVGIG (reference sequence). Deletions cut 0 bases from V and 1 base from J, with 10 bases between. The CDR3 is 14 residues long. Data came from immunoSEQ multiplex PCR; TCRdb stores just in-frame clones and leaves some out. The sample includes 100,000 to 150,000 clones, 80% to 90% of them seen just once. This clonotype was obtained from a human donor with chronic lymphocytic leukemia. The chain couples TRBV30 to TRBJ2-7; D possibly uses TRBD1 or TRBD2 (5 bases each). The material was PBMCs, obtained after 24 months of ibrutinib treatment. In DNA form, the CDR3 reads TGTGCCTGGAGTGTAGGGACGGATTCCTACGAGCAGTACTTC. Translating it yields CAWSVGTDSYEQYF. Complete variable domain (other parts from reference TRBV30 and TRBJ2-7): SQTIHQWPATLVQPVGSPLSLECTVEGTSNPNLYWYRQAAGRGLQLLFYSVGIGQISSEVPQNLSASRPQDRQFILSSKKLLLSDSGFYLCAWSVGTDSYEQYFGPGTRLTVT.